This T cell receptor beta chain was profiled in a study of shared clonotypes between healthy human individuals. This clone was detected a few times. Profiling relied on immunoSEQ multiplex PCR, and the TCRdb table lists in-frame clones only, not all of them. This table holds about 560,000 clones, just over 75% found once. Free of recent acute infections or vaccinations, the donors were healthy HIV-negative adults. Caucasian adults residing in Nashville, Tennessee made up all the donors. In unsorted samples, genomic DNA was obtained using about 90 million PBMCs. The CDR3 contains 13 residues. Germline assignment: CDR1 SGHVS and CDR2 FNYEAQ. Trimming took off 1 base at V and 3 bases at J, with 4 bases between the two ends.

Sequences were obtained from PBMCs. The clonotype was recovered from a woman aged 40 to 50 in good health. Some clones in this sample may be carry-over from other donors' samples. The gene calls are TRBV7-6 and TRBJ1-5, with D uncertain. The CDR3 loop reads CASSLDLNQPQHF. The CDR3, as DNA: TGTGCCAGCAGCTTAGATCTCAATCAGCCCCAGCATTTT.